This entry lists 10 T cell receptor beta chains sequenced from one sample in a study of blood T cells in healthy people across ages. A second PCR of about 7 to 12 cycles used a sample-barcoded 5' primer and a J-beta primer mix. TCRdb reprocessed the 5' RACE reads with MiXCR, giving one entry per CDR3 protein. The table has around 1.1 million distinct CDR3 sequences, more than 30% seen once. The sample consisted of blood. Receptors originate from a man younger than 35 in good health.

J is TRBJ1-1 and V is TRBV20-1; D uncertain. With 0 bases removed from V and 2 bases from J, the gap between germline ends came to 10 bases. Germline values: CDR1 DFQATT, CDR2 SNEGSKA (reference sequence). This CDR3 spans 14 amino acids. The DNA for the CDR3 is TGCAGTGCTAGAGATCCGTCGCTTAACACTGAAGCTTTCTTT. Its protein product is CSARDPSLNTEAFF.

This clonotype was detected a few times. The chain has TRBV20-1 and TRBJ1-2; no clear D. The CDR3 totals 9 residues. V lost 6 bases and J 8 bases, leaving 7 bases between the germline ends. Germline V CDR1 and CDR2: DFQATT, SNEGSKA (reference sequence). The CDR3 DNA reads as TGCAGTGCGGTAGAGGGCTACACCTTC. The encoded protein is CSAVEGYTF.

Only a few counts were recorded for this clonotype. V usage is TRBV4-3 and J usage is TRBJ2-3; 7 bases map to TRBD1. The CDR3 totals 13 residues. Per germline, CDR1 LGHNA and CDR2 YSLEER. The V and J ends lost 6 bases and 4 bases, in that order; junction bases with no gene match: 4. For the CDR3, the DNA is TGCGCCAGCAGTACAGGGGAAGCAGATACGCAGTATTTT. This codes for CASSTGEADTQYF.

CDR3 residues: CASSLNPGQGNNEQYF. The CDR3 nucleotides read TGTGCCAGCAGTTTAAACCCGGGACAGGGAAACAATGAGCAGTACTTC. The chain carries TRBV27 and TRBJ2-5, with 9 bases identical to TRBD1. Trimming cost V 2 bases and J 11 bases; bases outside gene matches: 15. The CDR3 has 16 amino acids. The germline V gene has CDR1 MNHEY and CDR2 SMNVEV (reference sequence).

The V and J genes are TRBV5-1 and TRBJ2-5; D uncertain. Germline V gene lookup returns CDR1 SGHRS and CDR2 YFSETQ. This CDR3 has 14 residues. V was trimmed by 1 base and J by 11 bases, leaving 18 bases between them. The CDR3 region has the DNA TGCGCCAGCAGCTTGCCCGGGCACGGCAATGAGCAGTACTTC. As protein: CASSLPGHGNEQYF. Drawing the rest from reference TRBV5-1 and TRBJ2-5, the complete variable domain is KAGVTQTPRYLIKTRGQQVTLSCSPISGHRSVSWYQQTPGQGLQFLFEYFSETQRNKGNFPGRFSGRQFSNSRSEMNVSTLELGDSALYLCASSLPGHGNEQYFGPGTRLLVL.

CDR3 in amino acids: CASRRTGEAYEQYF. The CDR3 DNA is TGCGCCAGCAGACGTACAGGGGAAGCCTACGAGCAGTACTTC. The chain links TRBV5-1 to TRBJ2-7; 7 positions agree with TRBD1. The CDR3 contains 14 residues. J gave up 2 bases and V 5 bases, and 7 bases lay outside the gene matches. Germline CDR1 SGHRS, CDR2 YFSETQ.

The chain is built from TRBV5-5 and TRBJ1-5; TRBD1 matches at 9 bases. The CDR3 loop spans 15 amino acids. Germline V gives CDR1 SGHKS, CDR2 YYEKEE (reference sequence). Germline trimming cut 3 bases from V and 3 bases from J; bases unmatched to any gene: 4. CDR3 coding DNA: TGTGCCAGCAGCTCCCGGACAGGGGCCAATCAGCCCCAGCATTTT. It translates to CASSSRTGANQPQHF.

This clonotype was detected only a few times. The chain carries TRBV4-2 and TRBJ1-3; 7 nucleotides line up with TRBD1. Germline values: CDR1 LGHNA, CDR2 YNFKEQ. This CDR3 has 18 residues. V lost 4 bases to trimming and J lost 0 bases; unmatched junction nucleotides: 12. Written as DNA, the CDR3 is TGTGCCAGCAGCCCCGGACAGGCAACACGCGGCTCTGGAAACACCATATATTTT. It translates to CASSPGQATRGSGNTIYF.

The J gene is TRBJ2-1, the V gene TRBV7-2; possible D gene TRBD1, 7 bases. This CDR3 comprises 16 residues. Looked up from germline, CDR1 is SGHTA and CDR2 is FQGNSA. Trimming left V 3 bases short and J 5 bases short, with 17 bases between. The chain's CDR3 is CASSLLRQGGNNEQFF. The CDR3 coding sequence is TGTGCCAGCAGCTTGCTCCGCCAGGGGGGTAACAATGAGCAGTTCTTC.

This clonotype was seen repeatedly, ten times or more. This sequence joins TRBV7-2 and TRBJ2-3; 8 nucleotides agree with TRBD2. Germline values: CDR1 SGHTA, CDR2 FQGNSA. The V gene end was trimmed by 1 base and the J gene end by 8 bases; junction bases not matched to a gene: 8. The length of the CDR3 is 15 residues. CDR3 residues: CASSLDRAGGSTQYF. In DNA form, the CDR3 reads TGTGCCAGCAGCTTAGATCGGGCGGGGGGAAGTACGCAGTATTTT.